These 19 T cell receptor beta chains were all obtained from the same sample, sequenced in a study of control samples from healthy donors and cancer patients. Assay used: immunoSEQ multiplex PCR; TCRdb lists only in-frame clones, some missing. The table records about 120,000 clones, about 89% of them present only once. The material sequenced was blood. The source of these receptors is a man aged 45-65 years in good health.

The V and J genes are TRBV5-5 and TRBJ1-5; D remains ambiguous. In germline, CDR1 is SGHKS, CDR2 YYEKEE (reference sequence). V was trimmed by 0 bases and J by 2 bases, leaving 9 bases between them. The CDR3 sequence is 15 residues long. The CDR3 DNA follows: TGTGCCAGCAGCTTGGGCGGACTGGGCAATCAGCCCCAGCATTTT. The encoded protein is CASSLGGLGNQPQHF.

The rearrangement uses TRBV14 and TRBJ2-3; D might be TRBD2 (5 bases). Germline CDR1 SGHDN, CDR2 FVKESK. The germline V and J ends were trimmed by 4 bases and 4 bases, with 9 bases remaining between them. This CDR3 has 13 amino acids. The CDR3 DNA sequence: TGTGCCAGCAGCCGGCTAGCAGCAGATACGCAGTATTTT. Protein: CASSRLAADTQYF.

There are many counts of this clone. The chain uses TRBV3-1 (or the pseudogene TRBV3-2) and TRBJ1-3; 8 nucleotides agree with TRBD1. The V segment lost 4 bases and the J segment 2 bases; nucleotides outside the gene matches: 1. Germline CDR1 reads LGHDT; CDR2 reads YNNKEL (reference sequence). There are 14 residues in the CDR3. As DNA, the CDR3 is TGTGCCAGCAGCCTGACAGGGGCTGGAAACACCATATATTTT. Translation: CASSLTGAGNTIYF.

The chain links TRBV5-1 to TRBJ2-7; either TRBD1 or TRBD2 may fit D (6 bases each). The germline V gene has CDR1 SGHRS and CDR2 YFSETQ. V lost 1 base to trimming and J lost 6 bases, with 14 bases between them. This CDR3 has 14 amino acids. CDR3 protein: CASSLLFRGGEQYF. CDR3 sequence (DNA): TGCGCCAGCAGCTTGTTATTCAGGGGAGGCGAGCAGTACTTC.

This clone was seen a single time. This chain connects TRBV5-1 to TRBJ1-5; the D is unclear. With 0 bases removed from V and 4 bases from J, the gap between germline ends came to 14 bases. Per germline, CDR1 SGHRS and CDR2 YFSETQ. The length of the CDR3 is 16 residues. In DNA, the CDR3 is TGCGCCAGCAGCTTGGAGGGCCCTCCGGGTAATCAGCCCCAGCATTTT. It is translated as CASSLEGPPGNQPQHF.

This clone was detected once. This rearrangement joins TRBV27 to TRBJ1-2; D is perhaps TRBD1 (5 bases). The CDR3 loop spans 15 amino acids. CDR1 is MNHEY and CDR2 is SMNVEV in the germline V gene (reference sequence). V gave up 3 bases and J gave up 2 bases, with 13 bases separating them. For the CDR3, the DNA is TGTGCCAGCAGTTTTCTGGGGAGGGGCAACTATGGCTACACCTTC. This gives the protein CASSFLGRGNYGYTF.

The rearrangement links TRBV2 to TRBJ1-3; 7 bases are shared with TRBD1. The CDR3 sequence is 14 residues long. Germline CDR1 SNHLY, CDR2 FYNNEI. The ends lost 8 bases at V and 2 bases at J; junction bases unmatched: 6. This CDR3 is CASATGNAGNTIYF. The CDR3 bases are TGTGCCAGCGCGACAGGGAATGCTGGAAACACCATATATTTT.

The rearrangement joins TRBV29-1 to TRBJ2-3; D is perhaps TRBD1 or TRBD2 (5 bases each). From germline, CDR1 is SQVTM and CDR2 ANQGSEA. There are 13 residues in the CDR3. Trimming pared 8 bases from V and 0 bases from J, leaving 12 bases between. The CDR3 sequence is CSLRRDSTDTQYF. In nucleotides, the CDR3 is TGCAGCCTTCGAAGGGACAGCACAGATACGCAGTATTTT.

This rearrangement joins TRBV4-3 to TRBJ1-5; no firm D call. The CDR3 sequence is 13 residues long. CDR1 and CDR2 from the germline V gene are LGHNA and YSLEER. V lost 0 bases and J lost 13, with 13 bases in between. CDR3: CASSQETYSAQHF. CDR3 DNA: TGCGCCAGCAGCCAAGAGACCTACTCGGCTCAGCATTTT.

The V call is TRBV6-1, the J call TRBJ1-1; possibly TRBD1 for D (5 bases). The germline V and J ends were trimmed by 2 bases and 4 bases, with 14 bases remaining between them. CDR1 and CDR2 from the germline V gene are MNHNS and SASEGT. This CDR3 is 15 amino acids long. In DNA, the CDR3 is TGTGCCAGCAGTGAACACCAGGGCGTGGGCACTGAAGCTTTCTTT. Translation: CASSEHQGVGTEAFF.

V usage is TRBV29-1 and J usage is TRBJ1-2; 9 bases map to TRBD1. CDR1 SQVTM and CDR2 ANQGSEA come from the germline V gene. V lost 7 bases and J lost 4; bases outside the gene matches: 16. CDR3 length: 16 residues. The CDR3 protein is CSAAPNRGRTTYGYTF. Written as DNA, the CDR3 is TGCAGCGCCGCGCCAAACAGGGGGCGAACAACCTATGGCTACACCTTC.

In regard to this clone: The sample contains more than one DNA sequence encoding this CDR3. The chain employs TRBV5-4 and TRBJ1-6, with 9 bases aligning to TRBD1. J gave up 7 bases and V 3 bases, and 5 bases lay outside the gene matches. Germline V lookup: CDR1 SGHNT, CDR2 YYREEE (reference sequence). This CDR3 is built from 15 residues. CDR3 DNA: TGTGCCAGCAGCTACCAACAGGGGGCGAATTCACCCCTCCACTTT. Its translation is CASSYQQGANSPLHF.

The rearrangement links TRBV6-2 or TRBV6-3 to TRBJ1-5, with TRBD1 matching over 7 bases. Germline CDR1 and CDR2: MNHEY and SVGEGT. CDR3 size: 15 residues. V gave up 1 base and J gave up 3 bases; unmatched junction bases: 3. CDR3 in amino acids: CASSYWGTDNQPQHF. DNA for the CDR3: TGTGCCAGCAGTTACTGGGGGACAGACAATCAGCCCCAGCATTTT.

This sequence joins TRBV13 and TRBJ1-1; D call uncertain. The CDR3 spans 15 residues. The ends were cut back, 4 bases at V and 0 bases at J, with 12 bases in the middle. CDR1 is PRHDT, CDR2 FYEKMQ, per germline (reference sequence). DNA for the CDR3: TGTGCCAGCAGCTCCCCGTTAACCTTGAACACTGAAGCTTTCTTT. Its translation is CASSSPLTLNTEAFF.

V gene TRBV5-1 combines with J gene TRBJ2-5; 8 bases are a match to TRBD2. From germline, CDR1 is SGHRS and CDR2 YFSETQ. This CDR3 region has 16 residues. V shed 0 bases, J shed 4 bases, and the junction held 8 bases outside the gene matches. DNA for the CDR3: TGCGCCAGCAGCTTGGCCGAGCGGGGGAGCGGAGAGACCCAGTACTTC. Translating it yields CASSLAERGSGETQYF.

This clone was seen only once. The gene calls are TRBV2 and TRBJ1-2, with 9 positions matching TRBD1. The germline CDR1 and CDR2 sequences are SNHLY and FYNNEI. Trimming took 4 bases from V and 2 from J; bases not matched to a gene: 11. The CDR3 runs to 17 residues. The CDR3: CASSVRTGGTMNYGYTF. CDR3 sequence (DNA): TGTGCCAGCAGTGTGCGAACAGGGGGCACGATGAACTATGGCTACACCTTC. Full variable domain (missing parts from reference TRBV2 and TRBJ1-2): EPEVTQTPSHQVTQMGQEVILRCVPISNHLYFYWYRQILGQKVEFLVSFYNNEISEKSEIFDDQFSVERPDGSNFTLKIRSTKLEDSAMYFCASSVRTGGTMNYGYTFGSGTRLTVV.

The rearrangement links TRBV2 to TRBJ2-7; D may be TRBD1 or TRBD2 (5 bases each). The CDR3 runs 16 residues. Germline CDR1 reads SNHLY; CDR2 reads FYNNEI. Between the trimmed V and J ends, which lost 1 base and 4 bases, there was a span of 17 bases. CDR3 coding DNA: TGTGCCAGCAGTGAAGAGGCCAGGGAGTATTCGTACGAGCAGTACTTC. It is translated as CASSEEAREYSYEQYF.

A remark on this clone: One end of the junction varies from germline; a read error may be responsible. CDR3 amino acids: CANSYRGTATEAFF. DNA for the CDR3: TGTGCCAACAGTTACCGCGGGACAGCGACTGAAGCTTTCTTT. This rearrangement joins TRBV6-6 to TRBJ1-1; 7 bases are shared with TRBD1. The germline gives CDR1 MNHNY, CDR2 SVGAGI (reference sequence). The CDR3 has 14 amino acids.

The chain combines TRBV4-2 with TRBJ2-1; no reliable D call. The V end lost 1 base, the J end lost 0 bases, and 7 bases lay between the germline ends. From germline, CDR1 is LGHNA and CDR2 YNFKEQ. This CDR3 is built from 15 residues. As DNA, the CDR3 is TGTGCCAGCAGCCAAGTCTTTAGCTCCTACAATGAGCAGTTCTTC. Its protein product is CASSQVFSSYNEQFF.